The 24 T cell receptor beta chains presented below share a single source sample, sequenced in a study of T cells after yellow fever vaccination. TCRdb re-called the 5' RACE reads with MiXCR, one entry per CDR3 protein. The top ten clones hold over 13% of a sample with 500,000 to 650,000 distinct CDR3 sequences, roughly 14% of them seen once. Sequencing was performed on PBMCs, taken on the day of the yellow fever booster vaccination. The source of these receptors is a man aged 30 to 39 who received the YFV17D yellow fever vaccine.

This clonotype was seen a few times. V and J are TRBV24-1 and TRBJ2-1; weak D call: TRBD2 (6 bases). Between the trimmed V and J ends, which lost 1 base and 9 bases, there was a span of 12 bases. CDR1 and CDR2 (germline): KGHDR, SFDVKD. This CDR3 comprises 14 residues. CDR3 nucleotides: TGTGCCACCAGTGATTTTAAGCGGGTTGGTGAGCAGTTCTTC. It codes for CATSDFKRVGEQFF.

This clonotype has only one observation. J is TRBJ1-1 and V is TRBV29-1; tentative D call: TRBD1 (6 bases). The V end was cut by 6 bases, the J end by 1 base, with 15 bases between. CDR1 and CDR2 (germline): SQVTM, ANQGSEA. This CDR3 has 14 residues. CDR3 amino acids: CSVAGGDTNTEAFF. The DNA for the CDR3 is TGCAGCGTCGCCGGGGGGGACACGAACACTGAAGCTTTCTTT.

The chain combines TRBV6-1 with TRBJ2-7, with D maybe TRBD1 (6 bases). The germline CDR1 and CDR2 sequences are MNHNS and SASEGT. The V end lost 5 bases, the J end lost 1 base, and 18 bases lay between the germline ends. The CDR3 has 16 residues. The CDR3 sequence: CASSRRAGERSYEQYF. The CDR3 DNA is TGTGCCAGCAGTCGACGGGCAGGGGAGAGGTCCTACGAGCAGTACTTC.

This clonotype was counted only a few times. The rearrangement uses TRBV28 and TRBJ2-5; D not certain. The CDR3 totals 13 residues. V was cut by 7 bases and J by 7 bases, with 16 bases left in between. The V gene's germline CDR1 is MDHEN and CDR2 SYDVKM. CDR3 protein: CASTIPGFGTQYF. The CDR3 DNA sequence: TGTGCCAGCACAATCCCCGGGTTCGGGACCCAGTACTTC.

This clonotype was seen a handful of times. The chain is built from TRBV9 and TRBJ2-5; 13 bases line up with TRBD2. Germline V CDR1 and CDR2: SGDLS, YYNGEE. The CDR3 spans 15 residues. J lost 4 bases, V lost 6 bases, and 6 bases had no gene match. In DNA, the CDR3 is TGTGCCAGCACCCCGGGACTAGCGGGACTAGAGACCCAGTACTTC. It specifies CASTPGLAGLETQYF.

This clonotype was recorded a few times. This sequence joins TRBV24-1 and TRBJ2-5; TRBD1 or TRBD2 may be the D gene (6 bases each). The germline gives CDR1 KGHDR, CDR2 SFDVKD. Trimming removed 4 bases at V and 4 bases at J, with 15 bases between. The CDR3 consists of 15 residues. The CDR3 DNA sequence: TGTGCCACCAGTGACCCCGGGGGCGCTGGAGAGACCCAGTACTTC. Translating gives CATSDPGGAGETQYF.

The chain recombines TRBV7-9 with TRBJ2-1, with 11 positions matching TRBD2. The germline V gene encodes CDR1 SEHNR and CDR2 FQNEAQ (reference sequence). There are 16 residues in the CDR3. V lost 4 bases and J lost 4; bases outside the gene matches: 6. The CDR3 sequence is CASSSVAGGPYNEQFF. CDR3 in DNA: TGTGCCAGCAGCTCCGTAGCGGGAGGGCCGTACAATGAGCAGTTCTTC.

V is TRBV20-1 and J is TRBJ2-7; TRBD1 or TRBD2 may be the D gene (6 bases each). Germline V lookup: CDR1 DFQATT, CDR2 SNEGSKA (reference sequence). There are 14 residues in the CDR3. V dropped 0 bases and J dropped 4 bases, with 13 bases sitting between them. The CDR3, as DNA: TGCAGTGCTAGAGATCACAGGGCGGGGTACGAGCAGTACTTC. This codes for CSARDHRAGYEQYF.

This clonotype was recorded a few times. This chain links TRBV5-5 with TRBJ1-5, with 9 bases fitting TRBD1. The CDR3 runs 17 residues. J was trimmed by 6 bases and V by 3 bases; bases with no gene match: 13. Germline CDR1 and CDR2: SGHKS and YYEKEE (reference sequence). The chain's CDR3 is CASSSGGPGQGTQPQHF. The CDR3 DNA follows: TGTGCCAGCAGCTCCGGGGGACCGGGACAGGGTACTCAGCCCCAGCATTTT.

This chain uses TRBV7-9 with TRBJ2-5; TRBD1 matches at 7 bases. This CDR3 is 11 amino acids long. Trimming removed 11 bases from V and 2 bases from J; junction bases left unmatched: 2. Germline V gene sequence: CDR1 SEHNR, CDR2 FQNEAQ (reference sequence). In nucleotides, the CDR3 is TGTGCCGGGGGACAGCAAGAGACCCAGTACTTC. This encodes CAGGQQETQYF. Full variable domain (missing parts from reference TRBV7-9 and TRBJ2-5): DTGVSQNPRHKITKRGQNVTFRCDPISEHNRLYWYRQTLGQGPEFLTYFQNEAQLEKSRLLSDRFSAERPKGSFSTLEIQRTEQGDSAMYLCAGGQQETQYFGPGTRLLVL.

This clonotype has a handful of counts. V is TRBV20-1 and J is TRBJ2-7, with D unclear. The CDR3 is made up of 12 amino acids. The germline gives CDR1 DFQATT, CDR2 SNEGSKA (reference sequence). V was pared by 8 bases and J by 0 bases, with 11 bases between. The CDR3 loop reads CSTAESSYEQYF. CDR3 sequence (DNA): TGCAGTACAGCTGAGAGCTCCTACGAGCAGTACTTC.

The chain links TRBV6-2 or TRBV6-3 to TRBJ2-7, with 9 bases lining up with TRBD2. This CDR3 is 15 amino acids long. CDR1 is MNHEY and CDR2 is SVGEGT in the germline V gene. V trimming: 2 bases; J trimming: 7 bases; junction bases outside the gene matches: 9. The CDR3 loop is CASSYTPGREGEQYF. Written as DNA, the CDR3 is TGTGCCAGCAGTTACACCCCCGGGCGGGAGGGAGAGCAGTACTTC.

This clonotype was recorded a few times. The chain carries TRBV5-1 and TRBJ2-2, with 12 positions matching TRBD1. The CDR3 is 20 amino acids. V was clipped by 4 bases and J by 6 bases; unmatched bases: 19. The germline V gene has CDR1 SGHRS and CDR2 YFSETQ. The DNA for the CDR3 is TGCGCCAGCAGCAATATACCGGGACAGGGGGCGCCGGGTGCGTCCGGGGAGCTGTTTTTT. It translates to CASSNIPGQGAPGASGELFF. Combining the CDR3 with reference TRBV5-1 and TRBJ2-2 gives the whole variable domain KAGVTQTPRYLIKTRGQQVTLSCSPISGHRSVSWYQQTPGQGLQFLFEYFSETQRNKGNFPGRFSGRQFSNSRSEMNVSTLELGDSALYLCASSNIPGQGAPGASGELFFGEGSRLTVL.

This rearrangement joins TRBV5-1 to TRBJ2-1; no clear D. Germline CDR1 is SGHRS and CDR2 is YFSETQ. Trimming shortened V by 0 bases and J by 9 bases, and 7 bases separated the two germline ends. The length of the CDR3 is 12 residues. As DNA, the CDR3 is TGCGCCAGCAGCTTGGAACCGACTGAGCAGTTCTTC. This sequence encodes CASSLEPTEQFF.

The chain recombines TRBV7-2 with TRBJ2-7; D gene uncertain. The germline V gene has CDR1 SGHTA and CDR2 FQGNSA. This CDR3 region has 13 residues. V was pared by 5 bases and J by 5 bases, with 13 bases between. DNA of the CDR3: TGTGCCAGCAGCCCGCACCATCAGGACGAGCAGTACTTC. Protein sequence: CASSPHHQDEQYF.

The V gene is TRBV20-1, the J gene TRBJ2-7; 7 bases align to TRBD2. Germline V CDR1 and CDR2: DFQATT, SNEGSKA (reference sequence). The junction had 9 bases not matched to a gene; V was cut back by 1 base and J by 6 bases. CDR3 length: 14 residues. The CDR3 DNA is TGCAGTGCTAGAGCGGTGAGCGGGACCCTCGAGCAGTACTTC. It is translated as CSARAVSGTLEQYF.

The rearrangement links TRBV4-3 to TRBJ2-2, with 10 bases aligning to TRBD2. V lost 2 bases, J lost 3 bases, and 6 bases stayed unmatched. The CDR3 covers 17 residues. Germline CDR1 LGHNA, CDR2 YSLEER. The CDR3 sequence: CASSQLSGRAHTGELFF. The CDR3 nucleotides read TGCGCCAGCAGCCAACTAAGCGGGAGGGCCCACACCGGGGAGCTGTTTTTT.

The rearrangement uses TRBV27 and TRBJ2-7; 8 bases line up with TRBD2. From germline, CDR1 is MNHEY and CDR2 SMNVEV (reference sequence). The CDR3 length is 15 residues. V was clipped by 4 bases and J by 3 bases; unmatched bases: 8. CDR3 amino acids: CASSSQLAVFYEQYF. The CDR3 DNA sequence: TGTGCCAGCAGTTCACAACTAGCGGTATTCTACGAGCAGTACTTC.

This clonotype was seen more than once but under ten times. The chain links TRBV20-1 to TRBJ2-3, with a weak D call TRBD2 (7 bases). This CDR3 has 16 residues. Deletions cut 5 bases from V and 0 bases from J, with 18 bases between. From germline, CDR1 is DFQATT and CDR2 SNEGSKA (reference sequence). CDR3 amino acids: CSALRWGGPSTDTQYF. The CDR3 DNA reads as TGCAGTGCTCTCAGATGGGGGGGCCCTAGCACAGATACGCAGTATTTT.

The chain is built from TRBV7-2 and TRBJ2-4, with D tentatively TRBD2 (5 bases). V was shortened by 5 bases and J by 10 bases, with 9 bases between the two germline ends. The CDR3 length is 11 residues. The V gene's germline CDR1 is SGHTA and CDR2 FQGNSA. CDR3 loop: CASSPGFIQYF. In nucleotides, the CDR3 is TGTGCCAGCAGCCCGGGATTTATTCAGTACTTC. Combining the CDR3 with reference TRBV7-2 and TRBJ2-4 gives the whole variable domain GAGVSQSPSNKVTEKGKDVELRCDPISGHTALYWYRQSLGQGLEFLIYFQGNSAPDKSGLPSDRFSAERTGGSVSTLTIQRTQQEDSAVYLCASSPGFIQYFGAGTRLSVL.

This clonotype has a count of ten or more. The chain is built from TRBV5-1 and TRBJ2-7; TRBD2 matches 7 bases. V shed 4 bases and J 2 bases; nucleotides not matched to a gene: 9. This CDR3 region has 15 residues. CDR1 SGHRS and CDR2 YFSETQ come from the germline V gene. CDR3 nucleotide sequence: TGCGCCAGCAGCACCTTAGCGGGCGTACCCTACGAGCAGTACTTC. Its translation: CASSTLAGVPYEQYF. Combining the CDR3 with reference TRBV5-1 and TRBJ2-7 gives the whole variable domain KAGVTQTPRYLIKTRGQQVTLSCSPISGHRSVSWYQQTPGQGLQFLFEYFSETQRNKGNFPGRFSGRQFSNSRSEMNVSTLELGDSALYLCASSTLAGVPYEQYFGPGTRLTVT.

The V gene is TRBV7-2, the J gene TRBJ1-4, with no clear D. CDR1 SGHTA and CDR2 FQGNSA come from the germline V gene. The CDR3 is made up of 14 amino acids. Trimming left V 2 bases short and J 10 bases short, with 14 bases between. CDR3 sequence reads: CASSLSGEVGKLFF. For the CDR3, the DNA is TGTGCCAGCAGCTTATCCGGTGAGGTCGGAAAACTGTTTTTT.

The rearrangement links TRBV7-6 to TRBJ1-4; 10 bases line up with TRBD1. This CDR3 is 15 amino acids long. Germline V gives CDR1 SGHVS, CDR2 FNYEAQ. J lost 4 bases, V lost 4 bases, and 3 bases had no gene match. In DNA form, the CDR3 reads TGTGCCAGCAGCTCGACAGGGGGCCATAATGAAAAACTGTTTTTT. It specifies CASSSTGGHNEKLFF.

Only a few counts were recorded for this clonotype. This sequence joins TRBV7-9 and TRBJ2-1; no firm D call. Deletions cut 3 bases from V and 3 bases from J, with 15 bases between. CDR1 and CDR2 from the germline V gene are SEHNR and FQNEAQ (reference sequence). The CDR3 consists of 16 residues. CDR3 sequence reads: CASSFFGSARYNEQFF. CDR3 DNA: TGTGCCAGCAGCTTCTTTGGAAGCGCGCGCTACAATGAGCAGTTCTTC.